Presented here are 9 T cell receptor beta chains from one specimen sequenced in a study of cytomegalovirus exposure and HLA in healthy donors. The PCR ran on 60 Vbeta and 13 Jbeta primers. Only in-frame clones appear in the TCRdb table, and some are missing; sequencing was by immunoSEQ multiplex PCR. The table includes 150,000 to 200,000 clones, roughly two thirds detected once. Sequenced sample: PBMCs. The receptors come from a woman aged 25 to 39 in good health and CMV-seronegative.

The CDR3 reads CASSQVGTGGEQYF. The CDR3 DNA reads TGTGCCAGCAGCCAAGTCGGCACAGGGGGCGAGCAGTACTTC. This chain uses TRBV4-2 with TRBJ2-7, with TRBD1 matching 8 bases. The CDR3 length is 14 residues. The V gene end was trimmed by 1 base and the J gene end by 6 bases; junction bases not matched to a gene: 5. Germline V gene lookup returns CDR1 LGHNA and CDR2 YNFKEQ.

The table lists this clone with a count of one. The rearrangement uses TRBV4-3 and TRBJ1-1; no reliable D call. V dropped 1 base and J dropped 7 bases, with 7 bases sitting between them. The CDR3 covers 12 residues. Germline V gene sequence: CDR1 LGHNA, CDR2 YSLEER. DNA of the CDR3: TGCGCCAGCAGCCAAGCCCGGGGTGAAGCTTTCTTT. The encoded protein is CASSQARGEAFF.

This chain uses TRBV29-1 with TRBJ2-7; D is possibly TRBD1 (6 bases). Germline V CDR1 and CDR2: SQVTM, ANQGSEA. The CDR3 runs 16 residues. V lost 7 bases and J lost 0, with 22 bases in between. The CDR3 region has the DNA TGCAGCGCAAACCTAAGGACAGCTCCAAACTCCTACGAGCAGTACTTC. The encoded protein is CSANLRTAPNSYEQYF.

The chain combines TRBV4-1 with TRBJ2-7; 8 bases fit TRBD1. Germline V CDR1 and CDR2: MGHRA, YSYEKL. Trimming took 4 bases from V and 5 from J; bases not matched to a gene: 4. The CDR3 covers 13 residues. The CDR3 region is CASSRTGLHEQYF. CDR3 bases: TGCGCCAGCAGCCGGACAGGGCTCCACGAGCAGTACTTC.

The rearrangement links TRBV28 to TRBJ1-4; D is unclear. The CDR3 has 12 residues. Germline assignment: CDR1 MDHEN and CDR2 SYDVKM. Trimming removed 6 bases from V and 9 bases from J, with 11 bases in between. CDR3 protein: CASSREAKKLFF. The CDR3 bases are TGTGCCAGCAGCCGCGAGGCCAAAAAACTGTTTTTT.

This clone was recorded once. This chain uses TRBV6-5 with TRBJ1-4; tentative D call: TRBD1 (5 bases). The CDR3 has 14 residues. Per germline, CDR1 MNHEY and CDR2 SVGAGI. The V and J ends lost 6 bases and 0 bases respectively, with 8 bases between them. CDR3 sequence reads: CASRETATNEKLFF. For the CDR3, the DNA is TGTGCCAGCAGAGAGACAGCAACTAATGAAAAACTGTTTTTT.

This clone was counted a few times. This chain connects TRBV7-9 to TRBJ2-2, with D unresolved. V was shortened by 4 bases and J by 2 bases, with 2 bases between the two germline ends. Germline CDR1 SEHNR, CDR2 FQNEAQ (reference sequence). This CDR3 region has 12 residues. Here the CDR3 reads CASSSNTGELFF. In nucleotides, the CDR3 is TGTGCCAGCAGCTCTAACACCGGGGAGCTGTTTTTT.

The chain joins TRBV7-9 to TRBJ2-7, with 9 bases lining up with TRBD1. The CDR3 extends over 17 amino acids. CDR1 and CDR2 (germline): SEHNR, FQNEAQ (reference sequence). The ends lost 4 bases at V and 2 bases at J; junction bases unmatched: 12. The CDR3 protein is CASSSGDPGQGPYEQYF. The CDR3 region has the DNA TGTGCCAGCAGCTCTGGGGATCCGGGACAGGGACCCTACGAGCAGTACTTC.

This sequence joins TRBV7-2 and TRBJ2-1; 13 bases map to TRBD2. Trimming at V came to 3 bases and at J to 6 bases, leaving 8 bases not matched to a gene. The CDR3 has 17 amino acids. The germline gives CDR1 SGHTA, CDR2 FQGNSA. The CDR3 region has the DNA TGTGCCAGCAGCTTGGCAAGACTAGCGGGGGGAATCAATGAGCAGTTCTTC. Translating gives CASSLARLAGGINEQFF.